The 23 T cell receptor beta chains presented below share a single source sample, sequenced in a study of blood T cell repertoires in COVID-19. The method was immunoSEQ multiplex PCR; TCRdb's version includes in-frame clones alone and lacks a portion of them. The sample includes 200,000 to 250,000 clones, 75% to 90% of them seen just once. Sequencing was done on a sample of PBMCs or T cells enriched from blood (not recorded which). These receptors were collected from a woman between 18 and 29 years old in a cohort exposed to, infected with or recovered from COVID-19 (not recorded which).

The rearrangement links TRBV19 to TRBJ2-1; TRBD1 agrees at 7 bases. This CDR3 has 14 residues. V trimming: 4 bases; J trimming: 6 bases; junction bases outside the gene matches: 6. Germline V gene data show CDR1 as LNHDA and CDR2 as SQIVND (reference sequence). CDR3 DNA: TGTGCCAGTAGTACCGGACAGGTACTCAATGAGCAGTTCTTC. Translated: CASSTGQVLNEQFF.

The chain combines TRBV6-5 with TRBJ2-2; 9 bases fit TRBD2. The germline CDR1 and CDR2 sequences are MNHEY and SVGAGI. The trim removed 8 bases at V and 1 base at J, leaving 5 bases unmatched. CDR3 length: 15 residues. CDR3 loop: CASSTSGWNTGELFF. DNA for the CDR3: TGTGCCAGCTCCACTAGCGGGTGGAACACCGGGGAGCTGTTTTTT.

CDR3 nucleotide sequence: TGTGCCAGCAGTTCCCCCGGTGAGCAGTTCTTC. It encodes CASSSPGEQFF. This chain uses TRBV28 with TRBJ2-1; D is unresolved. CDR3 length equals 11 residues. V lost 4 bases and J lost 9, with 7 bases in between. Germline CDR1 and CDR2: MDHEN and SYDVKM.

V usage is TRBV5-6 and J usage is TRBJ2-7; D is perhaps TRBD1 (6 bases). This CDR3 has 15 amino acids. From germline, CDR1 is SGHDT and CDR2 YYEEEE. The ends were cut back, 3 bases at V and 4 bases at J, with 17 bases in the middle. The CDR3 DNA is TGTGCCAGCAGCTCGGCCCCCGGGACACTTTACGAGCAGTACTTC. Protein sequence: CASSSAPGTLYEQYF.

This clone was counted once. The chain links TRBV7-6 to TRBJ1-1; D possibly corresponds to TRBD1 (5 bases). The CDR3 runs 16 residues. Germline V gene sequence: CDR1 SGHVS, CDR2 FNYEAQ. The V end lost 1 base, the J end lost 4 bases, and 16 bases lay between the germline ends. CDR3 loop: CASSLVQGSFGTEAFF. The DNA for the CDR3 is TGTGCCAGCAGCTTAGTCCAGGGTAGCTTCGGCACTGAAGCTTTCTTT.

The chain is built from TRBV25-1 and TRBJ1-1, with 10 bases fitting TRBD1. Germline V gene lookup returns CDR1 MGHDK and CDR2 SYGVNS. V trimming: 3 bases; J trimming: 3 bases; junction bases outside the gene matches: 4. CDR3 length equals 15 residues. This chain's CDR3 is CASSDSGQGDTEAFF. DNA for the CDR3: TGTGCCAGCAGTGACTCAGGACAGGGGGACACTGAAGCTTTCTTT.

This clone showed up just a few times. The chain carries TRBV5-1 and TRBJ1-2; 9 nucleotides match TRBD1. The CDR3 extends over 13 amino acids. Trimming at V came to 9 bases and at J to 8 bases, leaving 11 bases not matched to a gene. The germline CDR1 and CDR2 sequences are SGHRS and YFSETQ. The CDR3 bases are TGCGCCACGGGACAGGGCCCCTCCTTGGGCTACACCTTC. Its translation: CATGQGPSLGYTF.

The chain joins TRBV2 to TRBJ1-1; D is unresolved. V lost 4 bases, J lost 3 bases, and 9 bases lay in between. The CDR3 spans 13 residues. Per germline, CDR1 SNHLY and CDR2 FYNNEI. CDR3 DNA sequence: TGTGCCAGCAGTGGTCGACGGGACACTGAAGCTTTCTTT. Protein sequence: CASSGRRDTEAFF.

The V gene is TRBV7-9, the J gene TRBJ2-3; possible D gene TRBD1, 6 bases. Trimming removed 0 bases at V and 2 bases at J, with 15 bases between. CDR3 size: 17 residues. Germline loops: CDR1 SEHNR, CDR2 FQNEAQ (reference sequence). The CDR3 nucleotides are TGTGCCAGCAGCTTAGCTCGTTCACAGGGTGTCACAGATACGCAGTATTTT. Translating it yields CASSLARSQGVTDTQYF.

The rearrangement links TRBV28 to TRBJ1-3; D not certain. Per the germline V gene, CDR1 is MDHEN and CDR2 is SYDVKM. The CDR3 length is 17 residues. V was clipped by 3 bases and J by 0 bases, with 15 bases between them. The CDR3 sequence: CASSLSAGLLSGNTIYF. The CDR3 nucleotides are TGTGCCAGCAGTTTGTCGGCAGGACTCCTCTCTGGAAACACCATATATTTT.

V gene TRBV6-4 combines with J gene TRBJ2-1; a weak D match, TRBD1 (6 bases). This CDR3 is built from 15 residues. Trimming pared 2 bases from V and 5 bases from J, leaving 13 bases between. The germline V gene encodes CDR1 MRHNA and CDR2 SNTAGT. Here the CDR3 DNA reads TGTGCCAGCAGTGACAGTTCGGACAGCAACAATGAGCAGTTCTTC. This sequence encodes CASSDSSDSNNEQFF.

This clone came up once. This chain links TRBV6-5 with TRBJ1-5; TRBD1 matches at 8 bases. J was trimmed by 3 bases and V by 8 bases; bases with no gene match: 6. Germline V gene data show CDR1 as MNHEY and CDR2 as SVGAGI. This CDR3 is 14 amino acids long. This CDR3 is CASGPGQANQPQHF. The CDR3 DNA follows: TGTGCCAGCGGTCCGGGACAGGCCAATCAGCCCCAGCATTTT.

The chain recombines TRBV4-1 with TRBJ2-1, with D possibly TRBD2 on 5 matching bases. V was cut by 0 bases and J by 7 bases, with 13 bases left in between. Germline-derived CDR1 and CDR2 are MGHRA and YSYEKL. The CDR3 is 15 residues long. This chain's CDR3 is CASSQDAVAWNEQFF. The DNA for the CDR3 is TGCGCCAGCAGCCAAGATGCGGTAGCGTGGAATGAGCAGTTCTTC.

This clone is a singleton in its sample. The rearrangement links TRBV7-9 to TRBJ2-1; D not resolved. The CDR3 has 12 residues. CDR1 and CDR2 (germline): SEHNR, FQNEAQ (reference sequence). Trimming stripped 3 bases from V and 8 bases from J, with 8 bases between. Here the CDR3 reads CASSLLGDEQFF. The CDR3 DNA is TGTGCCAGCAGCTTGCTAGGAGATGAGCAGTTCTTC.

The chain uses TRBV19 and TRBJ1-6, with D uncertain. Trimming took 4 bases from V and 7 from J, leaving 11 bases between them. Germline V gene data show CDR1 as LNHDA and CDR2 as SQIVND (reference sequence). This CDR3 region has 14 residues. Here the CDR3 DNA reads TGTGCCAGTAGTACCCGGGATAGGAATTCACCCCTCCACTTT. Its protein product is CASSTRDRNSPLHF.

This rearrangement joins TRBV5-1 to TRBJ1-1; maybe TRBD1 (5 bases). Trimming removed 1 base from V and 8 bases from J, with 15 bases in between. Germline V CDR1 and CDR2: SGHRS, YFSETQ. CDR3 length: 14 residues. The CDR3 sequence: CASSLNRGLVEAFF. In nucleotides, the CDR3 is TGCGCCAGCAGCTTGAATAGGGGCTTAGTCGAAGCTTTCTTT.

This chain links TRBV19 with TRBJ1-1; D is undetermined. CDR3 size: 13 residues. Trimming stripped 10 bases from V and 4 bases from J, with 16 bases between. The germline V gene has CDR1 LNHDA and CDR2 SQIVND (reference sequence). Here the CDR3 reads CATSYSGATEAFF. DNA for the CDR3: TGTGCCACCTCGTATTCCGGAGCCACTGAAGCTTTCTTT.

The V call is TRBV5-5, the J call TRBJ1-6; a weak D match, TRBD1 (5 bases). V lost 0 bases, J lost 9 bases, and 13 bases lay in between. CDR3 size: 15 residues. CDR1 is SGHKS, CDR2 YYEKEE, per germline (reference sequence). This CDR3 reads CASSLGAGGISPLHF. DNA of the CDR3: TGTGCCAGCAGCTTGGGAGCCGGGGGTATTTCACCCCTCCACTTT. Together with reference TRBV5-5 and TRBJ1-6, the CDR3 gives the full variable domain: DAGVTQSPTHLIKTRGQQVTLRCSPISGHKSVSWYQQVLGQGPQFIFQYYEKEERGRGNFPDRFSARQFPNYSSELNVNALLLGDSALYLCASSLGAGGISPLHFGNGTRLTVT.

The CDR3 sequence: CASSMLGTGLEKLFF. The CDR3 region has the DNA TGTGCCAGTAGTATGCTTGGGACAGGGTTAGAAAAACTGTTTTTT. The genes are TRBV19 and TRBJ1-4; TRBD1 aligns across 9 bases. The CDR3 spans 15 residues. V gave up 3 bases and J gave up 8 bases; unmatched junction bases: 7. Germline assignment: CDR1 LNHDA and CDR2 SQIVND (reference sequence).

V is TRBV6-5 and J is TRBJ1-5; weak D call: TRBD1 (5 bases). Per germline, CDR1 MNHEY and CDR2 SVGAGI. The CDR3 is made up of 15 amino acids. The V and J ends lost 6 bases and 3 bases respectively, with 15 bases between them. CDR3 loop: CASRWGERHNQPQHF. CDR3 in DNA: TGTGCCAGCAGGTGGGGGGAAAGACACAATCAGCCCCAGCATTTT.

In this sample, this clone turned up once. The chain combines TRBV18 with TRBJ1-5; D gene uncertain. Germline-derived CDR1 and CDR2 are KGHSH and LQKENI. This CDR3 spans 14 amino acids. Trimming cost V 4 bases and J 5 bases, with 12 bases left between them. The CDR3 reads CASSQLGADQPQHF. The CDR3 DNA sequence: TGTGCCAGCTCACAGCTGGGCGCCGATCAGCCCCAGCATTTT. Full variable domain (remainder filled in from reference TRBV18 and TRBJ1-5): NAGVMQNPRHLVRRRGQEARLRCSPMKGHSHVYWYRQLPEEGLKFMVYLQKENIIDESGMPKERFSAEFPKEGPSILRIQQVVRGDSAAYFCASSQLGADQPQHFGDGTRLSIL.

The V gene is TRBV27, the J gene TRBJ2-4; tentative D call: TRBD2 (7 bases). This CDR3 has 13 amino acids. Germline V lookup: CDR1 MNHEY, CDR2 SMNVEV (reference sequence). V was cut by 5 bases and J by 8 bases, with 13 bases left in between. The CDR3 spells CASSPGGPYIQYF. As DNA, the CDR3 is TGTGCCAGCAGTCCGGGGGGCCCTTACATTCAGTACTTC.

Here the CDR3 DNA reads TGTGCCAGCAGTCAAGACAGCTCTGGAAACACCATATATTTT. It specifies CASSQDSSGNTIYF. V is TRBV28 and J is TRBJ1-3; a weak D match, TRBD1 (5 bases). Per germline, CDR1 MDHEN and CDR2 SYDVKM. The CDR3 has 14 amino acids. Deletions cut 5 bases from V and 0 bases from J, with 8 bases between. Drawing the rest from reference TRBV28 and TRBJ1-3, the complete variable domain is DVKVTQSSRYLVKRTGEKVFLECVQDMDHENMFWYRQDPGLGLRLIYFSYDVKMKEKGDIPEGYSVSREKKERFSLILESASTNQTSMYLCASSQDSSGNTIYFGEGSWLTVV.